This T cell receptor (beta chain) was identified during a study of blood T cell repertoires in COVID-19. This clone came up a few times. Clones were read by immunoSEQ multiplex PCR, and TCRdb kept only the in-frame ones, dropping some. The sample records under 130,000 clones, approximately 79% being singletons. V lost 5 bases and J lost 6, with 16 bases in between. The CDR3 extends over 14 amino acids. Germline V lookup: CDR1 SGHTA, CDR2 FQGNSA. This sequence joins TRBV7-2 and TRBJ1-2, with D possibly TRBD1 on 6 matching bases. The sequenced sample was peripheral blood. The origin of this receptor is a man in his 70s with active or convalescent COVID-19. The CDR3 reads CASSLVQGAHGYTF. The CDR3 nucleotides are TGTGCCAGCAGCCTAGTACAGGGCGCCCATGGCTACACCTTC.